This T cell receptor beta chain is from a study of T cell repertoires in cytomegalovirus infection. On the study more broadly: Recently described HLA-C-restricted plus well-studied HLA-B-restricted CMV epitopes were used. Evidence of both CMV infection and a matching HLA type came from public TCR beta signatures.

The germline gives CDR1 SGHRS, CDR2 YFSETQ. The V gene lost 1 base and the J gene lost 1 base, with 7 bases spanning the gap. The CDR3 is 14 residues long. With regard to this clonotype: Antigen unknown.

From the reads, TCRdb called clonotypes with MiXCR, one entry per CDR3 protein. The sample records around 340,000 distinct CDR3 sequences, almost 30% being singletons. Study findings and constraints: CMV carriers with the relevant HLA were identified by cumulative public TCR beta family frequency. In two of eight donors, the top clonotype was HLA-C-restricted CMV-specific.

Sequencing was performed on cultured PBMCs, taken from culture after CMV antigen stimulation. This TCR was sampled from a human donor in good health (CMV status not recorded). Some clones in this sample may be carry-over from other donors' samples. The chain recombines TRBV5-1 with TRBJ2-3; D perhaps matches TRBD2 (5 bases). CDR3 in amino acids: CASSLWRGTDTQYF. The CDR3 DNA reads TGCGCCAGCAGCTTGTGGCGGGGCACAGATACGCAGTATTTT.